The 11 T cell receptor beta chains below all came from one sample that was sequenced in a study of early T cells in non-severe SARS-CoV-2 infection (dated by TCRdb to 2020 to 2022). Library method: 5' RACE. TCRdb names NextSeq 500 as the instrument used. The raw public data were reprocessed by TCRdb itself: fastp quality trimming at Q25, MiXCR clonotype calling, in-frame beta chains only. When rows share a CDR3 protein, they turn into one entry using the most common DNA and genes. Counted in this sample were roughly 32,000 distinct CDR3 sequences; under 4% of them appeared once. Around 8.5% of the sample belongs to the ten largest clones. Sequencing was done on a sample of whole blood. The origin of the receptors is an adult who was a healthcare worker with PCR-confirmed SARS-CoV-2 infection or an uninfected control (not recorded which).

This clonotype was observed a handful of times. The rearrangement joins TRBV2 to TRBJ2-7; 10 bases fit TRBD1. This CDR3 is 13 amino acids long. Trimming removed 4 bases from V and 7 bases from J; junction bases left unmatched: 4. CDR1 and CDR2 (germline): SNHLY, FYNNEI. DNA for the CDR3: TGTGCCAGCAGTGGGGACAGGGGCAAGGAGCAGTACTTC. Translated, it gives CASSGDRGKEQYF.

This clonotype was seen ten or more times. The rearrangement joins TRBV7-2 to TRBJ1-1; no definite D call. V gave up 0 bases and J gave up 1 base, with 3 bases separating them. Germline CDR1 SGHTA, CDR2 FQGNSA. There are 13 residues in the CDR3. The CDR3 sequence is CASSLAGNTEAFF. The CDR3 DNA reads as TGTGCCAGCAGCTTAGCCGGGAACACTGAAGCTTTCTTT. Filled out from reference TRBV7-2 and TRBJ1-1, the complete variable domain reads GAGVSQSPSNKVTEKGKDVELRCDPISGHTALYWYRQSLGQGLEFLIYFQGNSAPDKSGLPSDRFSAERTGGSVSTLTIQRTQQEDSAVYLCASSLAGNTEAFFGQGTRLTVV.

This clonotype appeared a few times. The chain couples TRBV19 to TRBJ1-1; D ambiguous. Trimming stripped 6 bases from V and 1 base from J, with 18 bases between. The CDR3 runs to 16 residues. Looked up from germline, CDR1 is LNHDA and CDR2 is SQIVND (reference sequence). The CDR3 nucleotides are TGTGCCAGTAGCCTCCTGGATGTGACTAAGAACACTGAAGCTTTCTTT. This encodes CASSLLDVTKNTEAFF.

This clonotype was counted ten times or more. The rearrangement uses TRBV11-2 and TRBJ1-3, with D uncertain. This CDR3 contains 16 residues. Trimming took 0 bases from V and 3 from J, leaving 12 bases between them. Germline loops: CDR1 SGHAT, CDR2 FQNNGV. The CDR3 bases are TGTGCCAGCAGCTTAGATCGCTGGGAACTTGGAAACACCATATATTTT. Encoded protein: CASSLDRWELGNTIYF.

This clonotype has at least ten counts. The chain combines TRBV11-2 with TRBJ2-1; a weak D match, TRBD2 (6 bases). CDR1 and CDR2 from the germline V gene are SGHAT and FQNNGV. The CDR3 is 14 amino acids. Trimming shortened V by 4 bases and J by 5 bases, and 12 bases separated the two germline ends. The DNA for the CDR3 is TGTGCCAGCAGCTCTAGACTAGTGAACAATGAGCAGTTCTTC. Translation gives CASSSRLVNNEQFF.

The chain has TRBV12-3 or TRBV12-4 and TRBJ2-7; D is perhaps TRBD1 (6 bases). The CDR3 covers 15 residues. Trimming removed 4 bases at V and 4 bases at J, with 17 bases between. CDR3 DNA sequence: TGTGCCAGCAGTTCGCACAGGACAGAGATTTACGAGCAGTACTTC. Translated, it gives CASSSHRTEIYEQYF.

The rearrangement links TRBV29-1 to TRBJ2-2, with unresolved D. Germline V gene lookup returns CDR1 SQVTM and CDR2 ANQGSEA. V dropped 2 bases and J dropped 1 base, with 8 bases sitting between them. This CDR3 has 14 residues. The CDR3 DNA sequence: TGCAGCGTTGAAAAGACGGGGAACACCGGGGAGCTGTTTTTT. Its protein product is CSVEKTGNTGELFF.

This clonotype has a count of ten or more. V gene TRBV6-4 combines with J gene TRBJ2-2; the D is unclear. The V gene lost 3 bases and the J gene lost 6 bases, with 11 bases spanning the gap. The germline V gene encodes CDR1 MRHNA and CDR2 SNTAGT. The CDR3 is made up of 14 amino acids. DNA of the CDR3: TGTGCCAGCAGTGAGGATACATGGGCCGGGGAGCTGTTTTTT. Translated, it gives CASSEDTWAGELFF.

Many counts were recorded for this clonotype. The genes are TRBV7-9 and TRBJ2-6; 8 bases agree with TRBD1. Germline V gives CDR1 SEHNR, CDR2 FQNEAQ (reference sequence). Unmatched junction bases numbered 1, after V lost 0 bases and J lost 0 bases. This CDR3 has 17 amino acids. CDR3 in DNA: TGTGCCAGCAGCTTAGCACAGGGGGTCTCTGGGGCCAACGTCCTGACTTTC. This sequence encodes CASSLAQGVSGANVLTF.

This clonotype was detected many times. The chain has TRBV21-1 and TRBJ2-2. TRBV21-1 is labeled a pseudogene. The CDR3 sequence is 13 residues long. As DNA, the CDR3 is TGTGCCAGCAGCAAATCGGTCTCCGGGGAGCTGTTTTTT. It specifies CASSKSVSGELFF.

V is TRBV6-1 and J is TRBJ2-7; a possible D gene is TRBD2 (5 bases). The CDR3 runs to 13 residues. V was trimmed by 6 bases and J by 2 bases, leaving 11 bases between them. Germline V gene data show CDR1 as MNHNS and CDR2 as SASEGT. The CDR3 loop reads CASRRGRAYEQYF. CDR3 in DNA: TGTGCCAGCAGACGGGGTCGAGCCTACGAGCAGTACTTC.